These 19 T cell receptor beta chains originate from one sample sequenced in a study of vaccination and CD4 T cells after COVID-19. At the Johns Hopkins FTIC core, DNA taken from cultured CD4+ T cells was sequenced by way of the Oncomine TCR Beta short-read assay. Genomic DNA from cultured CD4+ T cells was extracted. TCRdb re-called the PCR reads through MiXCR, storing one row per CDR3 protein. The data show about 6,800 distinct CDR3 sequences, about a third seen once. The antigens these receptors bind are not known. This sample's treatment: roughly ten-day PBMC culture with coronavirus spike peptide pools or control peptides (ViraFEST assay). It was before the COVID-19 pandemic (2011-2018) that the unexposed donor's CD4+ T cells were collected. What was sequenced was CD4+ T cells from blood, cultured in vitro. The receptor source for this set is a human donor in good health.

Note on this clonotype: The junction shows a germline mismatch at one end, possibly a read error. The rearrangement uses TRBV20-1 and TRBJ2-1; 15 positions agree with TRBD2. The CDR3 consists of 15 residues. Germline V gives CDR1 DFQATT, CDR2 SNEGSKA (reference sequence). CDR3 loop: CSAREAIGTSGRHVF. For the CDR3, the DNA is TGCAGTGCTAGAGAGGCTATTGGGACTAGCGGGAGGCACGTCTTC.

This clonotype was seen a handful of times. The chain carries TRBV7-2 and TRBJ1-1, with D possibly TRBD1 on 5 matching bases. Germline V gene lookup returns CDR1 SGHTA and CDR2 FQGNSA. The CDR3 consists of 16 residues. V lost 2 bases and J 1 base, leaving 14 bases between the germline ends. The CDR3 nucleotides are TGTGCCAGCAGCTTACTGGGGATCACAGGGAACACTGAAGCTTTCTTT. Translated: CASSLLGITGNTEAFF. Supplemented by reference TRBV7-2 and TRBJ1-1, the full variable domain reads GAGVSQSPSNKVTEKGKDVELRCDPISGHTALYWYRQSLGQGLEFLIYFQGNSAPDKSGLPSDRFSAERTGGSVSTLTIQRTQQEDSAVYLCASSLLGITGNTEAFFGQGTRLTVV.

DNA for the CDR3: TGTGCCAGCAGGGCTAGGCGGGAGAGTCTCGAGCAGTACTTC. Protein: CASRARRESLEQYF. The chain is built from TRBV27 and TRBJ2-7, with TRBD2 matching 7 bases. This CDR3 is built from 14 residues. The junction had 11 bases not matched to a gene; V was cut back by 6 bases and J by 6 bases. Germline CDR1 reads MNHEY; CDR2 reads SMNVEV (reference sequence).

The J gene is TRBJ1-1, the V gene TRBV11-2, with D perhaps TRBD1 (6 bases). This CDR3 comprises 14 residues. The germline gives CDR1 SGHAT, CDR2 FQNNGV. Trimming removed 1 base at V and 4 bases at J, with 10 bases between. The CDR3 spells CASSLVRGGTEAFF. CDR3 nucleotide sequence: TGTGCCAGCAGCTTAGTCAGGGGAGGCACTGAAGCTTTCTTT.

The chain joins TRBV25-1 to TRBJ1-2; 8 bases fit TRBD1. Looked up from germline, CDR1 is MGHDK and CDR2 is SYGVNS. The CDR3 is 17 amino acids. With V trimmed by 0 bases and J by 2 bases, 8 bases remained unmatched. The CDR3 reads CASSEYRTGRENYGYTF. CDR3 DNA sequence: TGTGCCAGCAGTGAATATAGGACAGGGAGAGAAAACTATGGCTACACCTTC.

The chain couples TRBV9 to TRBJ2-1, with D unclear. V was trimmed by 0 bases and J by 4 bases, leaving 2 bases between them. The CDR3 loop spans 12 amino acids. The V gene's germline CDR1 is SGDLS and CDR2 YYNGEE. CDR3 amino acids: CASSVGYNEQFF. The CDR3 coding sequence is TGTGCCAGCAGCGTAGGATACAATGAGCAGTTCTTC. The complete variable domain, with remaining parts taken from reference TRBV9 and TRBJ2-1, reads DSGVTQTPKHLITATGQRVTLRCSPRSGDLSVYWYQQSLDQGLQFLIQYYNGEERAKGNILERFSAQQFPDLHSELNLSSLELGDSALYFCASSVGYNEQFFGPGTRLTVL.

This chain uses TRBV10-1 with TRBJ2-1; the match to TRBD2 covers 9 bases. The CDR3 runs to 17 residues. The J segment lost 7 bases and the V segment lost 3 bases, leaving 13 bases of the junction unmatched. CDR1 is WNHNN and CDR2 is SYGVQD in the germline V gene (reference sequence). CDR3 protein: CASSEVSGSSIRNEQFF. The CDR3 bases are TGCGCCAGCAGTGAAGTTAGCGGGAGCTCCATCCGGAATGAGCAGTTCTTC.

The gene calls are TRBV20-1 and TRBJ2-6, with D unresolved. V was cut by 7 bases and J by 2 bases, with 6 bases left in between. This CDR3 spans 12 amino acids. Germline CDR1 reads DFQATT; CDR2 reads SNEGSKA (reference sequence). CDR3 in DNA: TGCAGTGGGCAAGCTGGGGCCAACGTCCTGACTTTC. It translates to CSGQAGANVLTF.

The chain joins TRBV6-1 to TRBJ1-2; D remains unclear. Trimming cost V 7 bases and J 1 base, with 7 bases left between them. Germline V gene data show CDR1 as MNHNS and CDR2 as SASEGT. CDR3 length: 12 residues. CDR3 nucleotide sequence: TGTGCCAGCAAGGACCATAACTATGGCTACACCTTC. This encodes CASKDHNYGYTF.

J is TRBJ2-5 and V is TRBV2, with 7 bases identical to TRBD2. This CDR3 region has 16 residues. CDR1 is SNHLY and CDR2 is FYNNEI in the germline V gene. Trimming at V came to 6 bases and at J to 0 bases, leaving 10 bases not matched to a gene. CDR3 sequence (DNA): TGTGCCAGCAGGAGGTTGTCGGGACTAAACCAAGAGACCCAGTACTTC. Its protein is CASRRLSGLNQETQYF.

J is TRBJ1-5 and V is TRBV5-5; TRBD1 might be the D (5 bases). Trimming pared 1 base from V and 7 bases from J, leaving 15 bases between. The CDR3 covers 15 residues. The germline V gene has CDR1 SGHKS and CDR2 YYEKEE (reference sequence). The CDR3 coding sequence is TGTGCCAGCAGCTTGACCGACAGCCTTTCCCAGCCCCAGCATTTT. Translating it yields CASSLTDSLSQPQHF. Combining the CDR3 with reference TRBV5-5 and TRBJ1-5 gives the whole variable domain DAGVTQSPTHLIKTRGQQVTLRCSPISGHKSVSWYQQVLGQGPQFIFQYYEKEERGRGNFPDRFSARQFPNYSSELNVNALLLGDSALYLCASSLTDSLSQPQHFGDGTRLSIL.

This clonotype was seen more than once but under ten times. The V and J genes are TRBV10-3 and TRBJ2-3; 9 bases align to TRBD1. From germline, CDR1 is ENHRY and CDR2 SYGVKD. V lost 0 bases to trimming and J lost 2 bases; unmatched junction nucleotides: 3. The CDR3 has 16 residues. As DNA, the CDR3 is TGTGCCATCAGTGAGTCCCGGACAGGGGACACAGATACGCAGTATTTT. Its protein product is CAISESRTGDTDTQYF.

V and J are TRBV7-2 and TRBJ2-4; 10 bases agree with TRBD2. Germline lookup yields CDR1 SGHTA and CDR2 FQGNSA. The CDR3 runs to 18 residues. V lost 1 base, J lost 0 bases, and 6 bases stayed unmatched. The CDR3 DNA reads as TGTGCCAGCAGCTTAGGACTAGCGGGCGGTCTAGCCAAAAACATTCAGTACTTC. This codes for CASSLGLAGGLAKNIQYF.

By share, this clonotype counts as medium-sized. This sequence joins TRBV7-2 and TRBJ1-2; D remains ambiguous. Trimming took off 0 bases at V and 4 bases at J, with 12 bases between the two ends. The CDR3 has 15 residues. Germline V gene data show CDR1 as SGHTA and CDR2 as FQGNSA. For the CDR3, the DNA is TGTGCCAGCAGCTTAGCCAGGCGGTCGACCTATGGCTACACCTTC. This codes for CASSLARRSTYGYTF.

This clonotype occurred a few times. This chain uses TRBV21-1 with TRBJ1-1; the table's D call, TRBD1, has no DNA check behind it. TRBV21-1 is deemed a pseudogene. The CDR3 runs to 17 residues. The CDR3: CASSRTFWGRTNTEAFF. CDR3 sequence (DNA): TGTGCCAGCAGCAGGACGTTCTGGGGGCGGACGAACACTGAAGCTTTCTTT.

The rearrangement uses TRBV6-4 and TRBJ2-1; D is tentatively TRBD1 or TRBD2 (6 bases each). V was shortened by 0 bases and J by 4 bases, with 13 bases between the two germline ends. Germline lookup yields CDR1 MRHNA and CDR2 SNTAGT. This CDR3 comprises 16 residues. Here the CDR3 DNA reads TGTGCCAGCAGTGACTCATGGGGGGCTGGGTACAATGAGCAGTTCTTC. This gives the protein CASSDSWGAGYNEQFF.

The chain combines TRBV19 with TRBJ2-1; a weak D match, TRBD2 (5 bases). The V gene lost 8 bases and the J gene lost 0 bases, with 11 bases spanning the gap. From germline, CDR1 is LNHDA and CDR2 SQIVND (reference sequence). CDR3 length: 14 residues. CDR3 nucleotides: TGTGCCAGTGCCACGGGATTCTCCTACAATGAGCAGTTCTTC. Its translation: CASATGFSYNEQFF. Using reference TRBV19 and TRBJ2-1 for the parts outside the CDR3, the full variable domain is DGGITQSPKYLFRKEGQNVTLSCEQNLNHDAMYWYRQDPGQGLRLIYYSQIVNDFQKGDIAEGYSVSREKKESFPLTVTSAQKNPTAFYLCASATGFSYNEQFFGPGTRLTVL.

This clonotype was seen a few times. The chain combines TRBV28 with TRBJ2-7; 10 nucleotides match TRBD1. Germline assignment: CDR1 MDHEN and CDR2 SYDVKM. Losses at the gene ends were 5 bases for V and 3 bases for J; bases not matched to a gene: 10. This CDR3 spans 16 amino acids. The CDR3 DNA reads as TGTGCCAGCAGTCCCTCCTACCGGGACAGGGGCTACGAGCAGTACTTC. Translation: CASSPSYRDRGYEQYF.

The chain employs TRBV24-1 and TRBJ2-7, with a possible D match to TRBD1 (5 bases). V gave up 3 bases and J gave up 5 bases, with 19 bases separating them. The germline gives CDR1 KGHDR, CDR2 SFDVKD. The CDR3 is 16 residues long. The CDR3: CATSDHLNRSPHEQYF. The CDR3 DNA sequence: TGTGCCACCAGTGATCATCTTAACAGGTCCCCGCACGAGCAGTACTTC.